The entry below describes one T cell receptor (beta chain). The germline gives CDR1 GTSNPN, CDR2 SVGIG (reference sequence). The V and J ends lost 3 bases and 2 bases, in that order; junction bases with no gene match: 1. The CDR3 is 13 residues long. Measured with immunoSEQ multiplex PCR; TCRdb has only the in-frame clones, and not every one. The sample holds about 290,000 clones, about nine tenths seen once. These data originate in a study of blood T cell repertoires in COVID-19. Overall study context: Acute-phase and convalescent COVID-19 samples originated in the United States, Italy and Spain.

In terms of age and location, participants ranged from about 18 to 90 years and lived in around 22 US areas. Input material: PBMCs or T cells enriched from blood (not recorded which). The clonotype was recovered from a woman between 40 and 50 years old who had recovered from COVID-19. The chain links TRBV30 to TRBJ1-5; TRBD1 aligns across 7 bases. Written as DNA, the CDR3 is TGTGCCTGGAGAGGACAGGGCAATCAGCCCCAGCATTTT. It translates to CAWRGQGNQPQHF.